This is a list of T cell receptor beta chains from one sample in a study of T cell changes during pregnancy in multiple sclerosis. Using immunoSEQ multiplex PCR, the repertoire was profiled, and TCRdb retains in-frame clones only, with some absent. The table has about 15,000 clones, approximately 86% seen once. This material consisted of CD8+ T cells from peripheral blood mononuclear cells, taken in the first trimester of pregnancy. The receptors derive from a female donor with multiple sclerosis, enrolled in a pregnancy study. Each CDR3 is given with its conserved first and last residue. The order of the fields is J gene, V gene, clone size, D gene, CDR3 DNA, CDR3 protein. D genes are given only for firm matches. Expanded clones get a size class; other rows say once, few or many, or leave the size out.

TRBJ2-3 TRBV6-5 NA NA TGTGCCAGCAGTTACTCGAACTGGGATACGCAGTATTTT CASSYSNWDTQYF
TRBJ1-2 TRBV28 NA NA TGTGCCAGCAGTTTAAGCGGAGGGCCTTACACCTTC CASSLSGGPYTF
TRBJ1-4 TRBV6-1 NA TRBD1 TGTGCCAGCAGTGGACCACAGGGGCTGACTAATGAAAAACTGTTTTTT CASSGPQGLTNEKLFF
TRBJ2-7 TRBV6-1 NA NA TGTGCCAGCAGCCACAGGGATTCCTACGAGCAGTACTTC CASSHRDSYEQYF
TRBJ2-3 TRBV7-9 NA TRBD2 TGTGCCAGCAGCCTCGCCCCCTCTTGGACTAGTGGGTCCACAGATACGCAGTATTTT CASSLAPSWTSGSTDTQYF
TRBJ2-7 TRBV14 NA NA TGTGCCAGCAGCCGGACGGGAAGCTCCTACGAGCAGTACTTC CASSRTGSSYEQYF
TRBJ1-2 TRBV28 NA NA TGTGCCAGCAGTGACTCCGGGACTCCTGTGGGCTACACCTTC CASSDSGTPVGYTF
TRBJ2-3 TRBV9 NA NA TGTGCCAGCAGCGCCCCGGCGCAGGGAACGCAGTATTTT CASSAPAQGTQYF
TRBJ2-7 TRBV7-9 NA TRBD1 TGTGCCAGCAGCTTTCAGGGGGCTTCCTACGAGCAGTACTTC CASSFQGASYEQYF
TRBJ2-7 TRBV6-5 once NA TGTGCCACCCTTGGCGGCTCTTCCTACGAGCAGTACTTC CATLGGSSYEQYF
TRBJ2-1 TRBV5-4 NA TRBD1 TGTGCCAGCAGCCGAAGACAGGGCAATGAGCAGTTCTTC CASSRRQGNEQFF
TRBJ2-1 TRBV5-1 NA TRBD1 TGCGCCAGCGGGGACAGGTCCGTCAATGAGCAGTTCTTC CASGDRSVNEQFF
TRBJ2-3 TRBV28 NA NA TGTGCCAGCAGTGGCCCAGCGGACACAGATACGCAGTATTTT CASSGPADTDTQYF
TRBJ1-1 TRBV28 NA NA TGTGCCAGCAGTCCTGCTCTCGGACTGCGAAGGAACACTGAAGCTTTCTTT CASSPALGLRRNTEAFF
TRBJ2-3 TRBV7-9 medium-sized TRBD2 TGTGCCAGCAGCCGAGGACTAGGCACAGATACGCAGTATTTT CASSRGLGTDTQYF
TRBJ2-7 TRBV6-1 NA TRBD1 TGTGCCAGCATTGACAGGGCTAGCGAGCAGTACTTC CASIDRASEQYF
TRBJ2-7 TRBV4-1 NA NA TGCGCCAGCAGCCAAGCTCCTTTATCCTACGAGCAGTACTTC CASSQAPLSYEQYF
TRBJ1-2 TRBV9 NA NA TGTGCCAGCAGCGGAGGGAGGGAAGGCTACACCTTC CASSGGREGYTF
TRBJ1-1 TRBV5-4 NA NA TGTGCCAGCAGCTTGGAGCCAGGACTTAACACTGAAGCTTTCTTT CASSLEPGLNTEAFF
TRBJ1-1 TRBV13 NA TRBD1 TGTGCCAGCAGCTTCTCAGGGGGAGCTGAAGCTTTCTTT CASSFSGGAEAFF
TRBJ2-1 TRBV13 NA NA TGTGCCAGCCATCAGATCTCAGGGGAACTGTACAATGAGCAGTTCTTC CASHQISGELYNEQFF
TRBJ1-2 TRBV13 NA NA TGTGCCAGCAGCTTAGGCCTCGGGGGAGCTAACTATGGCTACACCTTC CASSLGLGGANYGYTF
TRBJ2-7 TRBV10-3 NA TRBD1 TGTGCCATCAGTGTACAGGGGAATGAGCAGTACTTC CAISVQGNEQYF
TRBJ1-2 TRBV9 NA TRBD1 TGTGCCAGCAGCGCAGGCGGGACAGGGGTCTATGGCTACACCTTC CASSAGGTGVYGYTF
TRBJ1-1 TRBV6-5 NA NA TGTGCCAGCAGACACACCATTCGGAGTCCTGAAGCTTTCTTT CASRHTIRSPEAFF
TRBJ2-2 TRBV9 NA TRBD2 TGTGCCAGCAGCGTGCCTAGCGGGGGGCCGAACACCGGGGAGCTGTTTTTT CASSVPSGGPNTGELFF
TRBJ2-5 TRBV27 medium-sized TRBD2 TGTGCCAGCAGTAGGACTAGCGGAGAGGGGACCCAGTACTTC CASSRTSGEGTQYF
TRBJ2-3 TRBV10-1 NA NA TGCGCCAGCAGTGAGTCGACAGCGAGGAATTCGGATACGCAGTATTTT CASSESTARNSDTQYF
TRBJ2-3 TRBV5-1 NA TRBD2 TGCGCCAGCAGCTTAAGGGGAGGGGTCACAGATACGCAGTATTTT CASSLRGGVTDTQYF
TRBJ2-3 TRBV10-2 NA TRBD2 TGCGCCAGCAGTGAGATCCTAGCGGGCACAGATACGCAGTATTTT CASSEILAGTDTQYF
TRBJ2-3 TRBV2 NA TRBD2 TGTGCCAGCAGTGAGGGACTAGCGGGAGGATGGGGCACAGATACGCAGTATTTT CASSEGLAGGWGTDTQYF
TRBJ2-1 TRBV14 NA NA TGTGCCAGCAGCCAAGCGGGAGTCCCACCGTACAATGAGCAGTTCTTC CASSQAGVPPYNEQFF
TRBJ1-1 TRBV5-8 NA NA TGTGCCAGCAGCTTGGAAGTACGAGGCTACCATAAGAACACTGAAGCTTTCTTT CASSLEVRGYHKNTEAFF
TRBJ2-3 TRBV27 NA NA TGTGCCAGCAGTTGGGGGGCAGATACGCAGTATTTT CASSWGADTQYF
TRBJ2-7 TRBV4-1 few TRBD1 TGCGCCAGCAGCCCGGGACAGGGGGCAGTCTACGAGCAGTACTTC CASSPGQGAVYEQYF